These 9 T cell receptor beta chains share one sample of origin, sequenced in a study of T cells in Graves' hyperthyroidism and ophthalmopathy. RNA transcripts yielded amplified TCR beta CDR3 regions. The HTBI primer set drove a first-round RT-PCR of the TCR CDR3. TCRdb redid the calling of the multiplex PCR reads with MiXCR, one entry per CDR3 protein. The sample holds roughly 380,000 distinct CDR3 sequences; less than 15% are singletons and the top ten take more than 20%. The sequenced material came from blood. These receptors were obtained from a man younger than 45 with Graves' hyperthyroidism that later progressed to Graves' ophthalmopathy.

This clonotype was seen repeatedly, ten times or more. The V gene is TRBV27, the J gene TRBJ2-7; D possibly matches TRBD1 or TRBD2 (6 bases each). Trimming shortened V by 6 bases and J by 0 bases, and 12 bases separated the two germline ends. Germline CDR1 reads MNHEY; CDR2 reads SMNVEV (reference sequence). CDR3 length equals 14 residues. CDR3 coding DNA: TGTGCCAGCAGAAGGGGGGCGAGCTCCTACGAGCAGTACTTC. This gives the protein CASRRGASSYEQYF.

There are many counts of this clonotype. The CDR3 DNA reads TGTGCCAGCAGCCCCCGGGGCTCAGATACGCAGTATTTT. Residues: CASSPRGSDTQYF. The chain employs TRBV11-3 and TRBJ2-3, with D perhaps TRBD1 or TRBD2 (5 bases each). CDR1 and CDR2 (germline): SGHNT, YENEEA. CDR3 size: 13 residues. V gave up 5 bases and J gave up 4 bases, with 10 bases separating them.

V and J are TRBV2 and TRBJ1-2, with D possibly matching TRBD1 (6 bases). Germline CDR1 and CDR2: SNHLY and FYNNEI. The V end lost 4 bases, the J end lost 4 bases, and 19 bases lay between the germline ends. The CDR3 consists of 16 residues. CDR3 in amino acids: CASSGPFGGRAYGYTF. DNA of the CDR3: TGTGCCAGCAGTGGTCCGTTCGGGGGGCGGGCCTATGGCTACACCTTC.

This clonotype has a count of ten or more. The chain employs TRBV11-1 and TRBJ1-1; D not resolved. Germline CDR1 SGHAT, CDR2 FQDESV (reference sequence). The V gene lost 3 bases and the J gene lost 0 bases, with 2 bases spanning the gap. The CDR3 length is 12 residues. Here the CDR3 DNA reads TGTGCCAGCAGCTTTTTGAACACTGAAGCTTTCTTT. Translation gives CASSFLNTEAFF. Variable domain in full (rest from reference TRBV11-1 and TRBJ1-1): EAEVAQSPRYKITEKSQAVAFWCDPISGHATLYWYRQILGQGPELLVQFQDESVVDDSQLPKDRFSAERLKGVDSTLKIQPAELGDSAMYLCASSFLNTEAFFGQGTRLTVV.

This clonotype was seen many times. The CDR3 coding sequence is TGTGCCAGCAGTTCCCCTGGGAACACTGAAGCTTTCTTT. Translated: CASSSPGNTEAFF. The V call is TRBV12-3 or TRBV12-4, the J call TRBJ1-1; D remains ambiguous. This CDR3 is built from 13 residues. Trimming took 4 bases from V and 1 from J, leaving 7 bases between them.

The V and J genes are TRBV11-3 and TRBJ2-7, with TRBD1 as a possible D gene (5 bases). The CDR3 contains 15 residues. Per germline, CDR1 SGHNT and CDR2 YENEEA. V was pared by 0 bases and J by 1 base, with 10 bases between. The CDR3: CASSLEFQGSYEQYF. CDR3 sequence (DNA): TGTGCCAGCAGCTTAGAATTCCAGGGTTCCTACGAGCAGTACTTC.

The chain combines TRBV7-9 with TRBJ2-5; TRBD2 agrees at 8 bases. This CDR3 region has 16 residues. Germline CDR1 SEHNR, CDR2 FQNEAQ (reference sequence). V gave up 4 bases and J gave up 0 bases; unmatched junction bases: 7. CDR3 coding DNA: TGTGCCAGCAGCTCCGGGGGGGGCATGTACCAAGAGACCCAGTACTTC. Its protein product is CASSSGGGMYQETQYF.

This clonotype was recorded at least ten times. V usage is TRBV28 and J usage is TRBJ1-5; D gene ambiguous. The CDR3 consists of 12 residues. V gave up 5 bases and J gave up 5 bases, with 7 bases separating them. Germline-derived CDR1 and CDR2 are MDHEN and SYDVKM. CDR3 in amino acids: CASSLGYQPQHF. The CDR3 bases are TGTGCCAGCAGTCTTGGATATCAGCCCCAGCATTTT.

This clonotype was seen at least ten times. The V and J genes are TRBV20-1 and TRBJ1-4; a possible D gene is TRBD1 (5 bases). Germline CDR1 is DFQATT and CDR2 is SNEGSKA (reference sequence). This CDR3 comprises 12 residues. V lost 6 bases and J lost 8, with 13 bases in between. Here the CDR3 reads CSAAGGEEKLFF. As DNA, the CDR3 is TGCAGTGCCGCGGGGGGAGAGGAAAAACTGTTTTTT.